The rows below give T cell receptor beta chains drawn from one sample of a study of T cell changes during pregnancy in multiple sclerosis. Generated by immunoSEQ multiplex PCR, the TCRdb table keeps only in-frame clones and is missing some. The repertoire holds approximately 100,000 clones, with roughly 92% as singletons. The sequences come from peripheral blood, collected in the second trimester of pregnancy. The receptors here all came from a female donor with multiple sclerosis, enrolled in a pregnancy study. The CDR3 runs from the conserved cysteine through the conserved F or W. D genes are given only for firm matches. Size is omitted from some rows. Given values are once, few, many or a class for expanded clones.

J gene: TRBJ1-1; D gene: .; clone size: few; V gene: TRBV7-9; CDR3 protein: CASIRLDGRNTEAFF; CDR3 DNA: TGTGCCAGCATCAGATTAGACGGGAGGAACACTGAAGCTTTCTTT
J gene: TRBJ2-7; D gene: TRBD2; clone size: .; V gene: TRBV5-5; CDR3 protein: CASSLGLAEGYEQYF; CDR3 DNA: TGTGCCAGCAGCTTGGGGCTAGCGGAGGGGTACGAGCAGTACTTC
J gene: TRBJ2-3; D gene: .; clone size: .; V gene: TRBV19; CDR3 protein: CASSSTRLDTQYF; CDR3 DNA: TGTGCCAGTAGTTCCACTAGACTAGATACGCAGTATTTT
J gene: TRBJ1-1; D gene: .; clone size: once; V gene: TRBV7-8; CDR3 protein: CASSLVFGGAEAFF; CDR3 DNA: TGTGCCAGCAGCTTAGTTTTCGGGGGAGCTGAAGCTTTCTTT
J gene: TRBJ2-1; D gene: .; clone size: .; V gene: TRBV27; CDR3 protein: CASIEAGSYGNEQFF; CDR3 DNA: TGTGCCAGCATCGAGGCGGGGTCATACGGGAATGAGCAGTTCTTC
J gene: TRBJ2-5; D gene: .; clone size: .; V gene: TRBV30; CDR3 protein: CAWRAPRGETQYF; CDR3 DNA: TGTGCCTGGAGGGCACCCCGAGGAGAGACCCAGTACTTC
J gene: TRBJ1-2; D gene: .; clone size: .; V gene: TRBV28; CDR3 protein: CASSLSRGGYTF; CDR3 DNA: TGTGCCAGCAGTTTAAGTCGGGGGGGCTACACCTTC
J gene: TRBJ2-3; D gene: .; clone size: .; V gene: TRBV5-6; CDR3 protein: CASQVLRDTQYF; CDR3 DNA: TGTGCCAGCCAGGTGCTTAGGGATACGCAGTATTTT
J gene: TRBJ1-1; D gene: .; clone size: .; V gene: TRBV5-8; CDR3 protein: CASSLARGDEAFF; CDR3 DNA: TGTGCCAGCAGCTTGGCCAGGGGAGACGAAGCTTTCTTT
J gene: TRBJ1-2; D gene: TRBD1; clone size: .; V gene: TRBV9; CDR3 protein: CASSAKDREMDGYTF; CDR3 DNA: TGTGCCAGCAGCGCGAAAGACAGGGAAATGGATGGCTACACCTTC
J gene: TRBJ2-2; D gene: .; clone size: .; V gene: TRBV6-5; CDR3 protein: CASSSQATVPGELFF; CDR3 DNA: TGTGCCAGCAGTTCCCAGGCGACAGTACCCGGGGAGCTGTTTTTT
J gene: TRBJ2-5; D gene: .; clone size: .; V gene: TRBV5-1; CDR3 protein: CASSLAVGETQYF; CDR3 DNA: TGCGCCAGCAGCTTGGCCGTCGGGGAGACCCAGTACTTC
J gene: TRBJ1-1; D gene: .; clone size: .; V gene: TRBV27; CDR3 protein: CASSYSGNTEAFF; CDR3 DNA: TGTGCCAGCAGTTACTCAGGGAACACTGAAGCTTTCTTT
J gene: TRBJ2-3; D gene: .; clone size: .; V gene: TRBV6-6; CDR3 protein: CASSYPKGRSTDTQYF; CDR3 DNA: TGTGCCAGCAGTTACCCGAAGGGGCGTAGCACAGATACGCAGTATTTT
J gene: TRBJ1-2; D gene: .; clone size: .; V gene: TRBV7-2; CDR3 protein: CASSSRTANYGYTF; CDR3 DNA: TGTGCCAGCAGCTCCCGGACAGCAAACTATGGCTACACCTTC
J gene: TRBJ2-3; D gene: .; clone size: .; V gene: TRBV7-8; CDR3 protein: CASSLASGLSSTDTQYF; CDR3 DNA: TGTGCCAGCAGCTTAGCGAGCGGTTTGTCTAGCACAGATACGCAGTATTTT
J gene: TRBJ2-3; D gene: .; clone size: .; V gene: TRBV5-4; CDR3 protein: CASSRDTDTQYF; CDR3 DNA: TGTGCCAGCAGCCGGGACACAGATACGCAGTATTTT
J gene: TRBJ1-6; D gene: TRBD1; clone size: .; V gene: TRBV6-4; CDR3 protein: CASSTPDRGHSSYNSPLHF; CDR3 DNA: TGTGCCAGCAGTACCCCGGACAGGGGACACAGCTCCTATAATTCACCCCTCCACTTT
J gene: TRBJ1-2; D gene: .; clone size: once; V gene: TRBV28; CDR3 protein: CASSLTENYGYTF; CDR3 DNA: TGTGCCAGCAGTCTTACTGAAAACTATGGCTACACCTTC
J gene: TRBJ2-7; D gene: .; clone size: .; V gene: TRBV6-1; CDR3 protein: CASSEGGTSYEQYF; CDR3 DNA: TGTGCCAGCAGTGAAGGTGGGACATCCTACGAGCAGTACTTC
J gene: TRBJ2-7; D gene: .; clone size: .; V gene: TRBV25-1; CDR3 protein: CASRGPTLGEQYF; CDR3 DNA: TGTGCCAGCAGGGGGCCAACCCTCGGCGAGCAGTACTTC
J gene: TRBJ2-3; D gene: TRBD2; clone size: .; V gene: TRBV6-6; CDR3 protein: CASSTGTSTRDTQYF; CDR3 DNA: TGTGCTAGCAGTACCGGGACTAGCACGAGAGATACGCAGTATTTT
J gene: TRBJ2-6; D gene: .; clone size: .; V gene: TRBV14; CDR3 protein: CASSLGAGANVLTF; CDR3 DNA: TGTGCCAGCAGCCTGGGGGCCGGGGCCAACGTCCTGACTTTC